A selection of T cell receptor beta chains follows, all from one sample in a study of OX40 agonist ivuxolimab in advanced cancers. Sequencing used immunoSEQ multiplex PCR; TCRdb keeps in-frame clones, though not all of them. This table has some 38,000 clones, around 90% appearing once. The sequencing used CD4+ or CD8+ T cells sorted from blood, collected in a trial of the OX40 agonist ivuxolimab. These receptor sequences come from an adult with an advanced solid tumor such as melanoma, head and neck, liver or kidney cancer. The CDR3 runs from the conserved cysteine through the conserved F or W. Each record gives: D gene, J gene, clone size, V gene, CDR3 protein, CDR3 DNA. A D gene is named only where the DNA matches it firmly. Clone size is shown for a subset of rows, as once, few, many or a class of expanded clone.

d_call: NA; j_call: TRBJ2-2; clone_size: NA; v_call: TRBV28; cdr3_aa: CASLHDGELFF; cdr3_nt: TGTGCCAGTTTACATGACGGGGAGCTGTTTTTT
d_call: NA; j_call: TRBJ2-2; clone_size: NA; v_call: TRBV28; cdr3_aa: CASRKGRANTGELFF; cdr3_nt: TGTGCCAGCAGAAAGGGACGTGCGAACACCGGGGAGCTGTTTTTT
d_call: TRBD1; j_call: TRBJ1-1; clone_size: NA; v_call: TRBV27; cdr3_aa: CASSLRDSYTEAFF; cdr3_nt: TGTGCCAGCAGTTTACGGGACAGTTACACTGAAGCTTTCTTT
d_call: NA; j_call: TRBJ2-1; clone_size: NA; v_call: TRBV7-2; cdr3_aa: CASSLGPSGTYNEQFF; cdr3_nt: TGTGCCAGCAGCTTAGGTCCCTCGGGGACCTACAATGAGCAGTTCTTC
d_call: NA; j_call: TRBJ2-1; clone_size: NA; v_call: TRBV5-6; cdr3_aa: CASSFGDGYNEQFF; cdr3_nt: TGTGCCAGCAGCTTTGGGGACGGCTACAATGAGCAGTTCTTC
d_call: NA; j_call: TRBJ2-1; clone_size: NA; v_call: TRBV2; cdr3_aa: CAFMGRGPYNEQFF; cdr3_nt: TGTGCCTTCATGGGACGGGGCCCCTACAATGAGCAGTTCTTC
d_call: TRBD2; j_call: TRBJ2-2; clone_size: NA; v_call: TRBV28; cdr3_aa: CASSFRLAGGLVTGELFF; cdr3_nt: TGTGCCAGCAGTTTTCGACTAGCGGGAGGGCTAGTCACCGGGGAGCTGTTTTTT
d_call: NA; j_call: TRBJ2-7; clone_size: once; v_call: TRBV20-1; cdr3_aa: CSAPSFYEQYF; cdr3_nt: TGCAGTGCCCCAAGTTTCTACGAGCAGTACTTC
d_call: TRBD1; j_call: TRBJ1-5; clone_size: NA; v_call: TRBV10-2; cdr3_aa: CASSEGDRGDFQPQHF; cdr3_nt: TGCGCCAGCAGTGAGGGGGACAGGGGGGACTTTCAGCCCCAGCATTTT
d_call: NA; j_call: TRBJ2-5; clone_size: once; v_call: TRBV28; cdr3_aa: CASSFGLWTGREETQYF; cdr3_nt: TGTGCCAGCAGTTTTGGTCTGTGGACAGGGAGGGAGGAGACCCAGTACTTC
d_call: TRBD1; j_call: TRBJ1-4; clone_size: NA; v_call: TRBV14; cdr3_aa: CASSPMDRENEKLFF; cdr3_nt: TGTGCCAGCAGCCCTATGGACAGGGAGAATGAAAAACTGTTTTTT
d_call: NA; j_call: TRBJ2-7; clone_size: NA; v_call: TRBV29-1; cdr3_aa: CSVEQASGYEQYF; cdr3_nt: TGCAGCGTTGAACAAGCTTCCGGCTACGAGCAGTACTTC
d_call: NA; j_call: TRBJ2-2; clone_size: NA; v_call: TRBV19; cdr3_aa: CAVLSGELFF; cdr3_nt: TGTGCCGTACTATCCGGGGAGCTGTTTTTT
d_call: TRBD2; j_call: TRBJ2-7; clone_size: NA; v_call: TRBV2; cdr3_aa: CGQTASGIHEQYF; cdr3_nt: TGTGGACAAACCGCTAGCGGGATCCACGAGCAGTACTTC
d_call: NA; j_call: TRBJ2-1; clone_size: once; v_call: TRBV7-9; cdr3_aa: CASRSVEGDEQFF; cdr3_nt: TGTGCCAGCAGATCCGTGGAGGGCGATGAGCAGTTCTTC
d_call: NA; j_call: TRBJ1-5; clone_size: NA; v_call: TRBV2; cdr3_aa: CATNGVNQPQHF; cdr3_nt: TGTGCCACCAACGGGGTCAATCAGCCCCAGCATTTT
d_call: TRBD1; j_call: TRBJ2-3; clone_size: NA; v_call: TRBV9; cdr3_aa: CASSVRTGGTDTQYF; cdr3_nt: TGTGCCAGCAGCGTAAGGACAGGGGGCACAGATACGCAGTATTTT
d_call: NA; j_call: TRBJ2-7; clone_size: few; v_call: TRBV6-1; cdr3_aa: CASSEGWTPNYEQYF; cdr3_nt: TGTGCCAGCAGTGAAGGTTGGACGCCTAACTACGAGCAGTACTTC
d_call: NA; j_call: TRBJ1-1; clone_size: NA; v_call: TRBV7-6; cdr3_aa: CASTGGAGTEAFF; cdr3_nt: TGTGCCAGCACCGGGGGCGCGGGGACTGAAGCTTTCTTT
d_call: NA; j_call: TRBJ2-2; clone_size: NA; v_call: TRBV28; cdr3_aa: CASSPSDTGELFF; cdr3_nt: TGTGCCAGCAGTCCGTCGGACACCGGGGAGCTGTTTTTT
d_call: NA; j_call: TRBJ2-7; clone_size: NA; v_call: TRBV27; cdr3_aa: CASRDSISYEQYF; cdr3_nt: TGTGCCAGCAGGGACAGCATCTCCTACGAGCAGTACTTC
d_call: NA; j_call: TRBJ2-5; clone_size: NA; v_call: TRBV5-1; cdr3_aa: CASSSGGLAVEETQYF; cdr3_nt: TGCGCCAGCAGCTCCGGGGGGCTAGCGGTAGAAGAGACCCAGTACTTC
d_call: TRBD1; j_call: TRBJ2-2; clone_size: once; v_call: TRBV11-2; cdr3_aa: CASSLGTGGTGELFF; cdr3_nt: TGTGCCAGCAGCTTAGGGACAGGGGGCACCGGGGAGCTGTTTTTT
d_call: TRBD2; j_call: TRBJ2-1; clone_size: NA; v_call: TRBV6-6; cdr3_aa: CASSYSAGGPQYEQFF; cdr3_nt: TGTGCCAGCAGTTACTCGGCGGGAGGGCCACAGTATGAGCAGTTCTTC
d_call: NA; j_call: TRBJ2-7; clone_size: NA; v_call: TRBV7-8; cdr3_aa: CASSLAGTPYEQYF; cdr3_nt: TGTGCCAGCAGCTTAGCGGGGACCCCCTACGAGCAGTACTTC
d_call: NA; j_call: TRBJ2-3; clone_size: NA; v_call: TRBV6-1; cdr3_aa: CASSEARQGITDTQYF; cdr3_nt: TGTGCCAGCAGTGAAGCGCGGCAGGGGATCACAGATACGCAGTATTTT
d_call: NA; j_call: TRBJ2-4; clone_size: NA; v_call: TRBV29-1; cdr3_aa: CSVLMGPLQYF; cdr3_nt: TGCAGCGTTTTGATGGGACCCCTTCAGTACTTC
d_call: NA; j_call: TRBJ1-1; clone_size: NA; v_call: TRBV6-1; cdr3_aa: CASSEVVQGISNTEAFF; cdr3_nt: TGTGCCAGCAGTGAAGTAGTACAGGGAATTTCGAACACTGAAGCTTTCTTT
d_call: NA; j_call: TRBJ2-2; clone_size: few; v_call: TRBV19; cdr3_aa: CASFAGELFF; cdr3_nt: TGTGCCAGTTTCGCCGGGGAGCTGTTTTTT
d_call: TRBD1; j_call: TRBJ2-2; clone_size: NA; v_call: TRBV6-5; cdr3_aa: CASSYDRGGIPGELFF; cdr3_nt: TGTGCCAGCAGTTACGACAGGGGTGGGATCCCCGGGGAGCTGTTTTTT
d_call: NA; j_call: TRBJ2-2; clone_size: NA; v_call: TRBV6-6; cdr3_aa: CASSPSGVNTGELFF; cdr3_nt: TGTGCCAGCAGTCCCTCCGGGGTCAACACCGGGGAGCTGTTTTTT
d_call: TRBD2; j_call: TRBJ2-5; clone_size: NA; v_call: TRBV11-2; cdr3_aa: CASSPREGFWETQYF; cdr3_nt: TGTGCCAGCAGCCCTAGGGAGGGGTTTTGGGAGACCCAGTACTTC
d_call: NA; j_call: TRBJ2-1; clone_size: NA; v_call: TRBV19; cdr3_aa: CASNIPGSSYNEQFF; cdr3_nt: TGTGCCAGTAACATACCAGGGAGCTCCTACAATGAGCAGTTCTTC
d_call: NA; j_call: TRBJ2-2; clone_size: NA; v_call: TRBV7-6; cdr3_aa: CASSLAGGGDTGELFF; cdr3_nt: TGTGCCAGCAGCTTAGCAGGGGGAGGAGACACCGGGGAGCTGTTTTTT
d_call: TRBD2; j_call: TRBJ2-7; clone_size: NA; v_call: TRBV6-1; cdr3_aa: CASSPSGLASYEQYF; cdr3_nt: TGTGCCAGCAGTCCCTCGGGACTAGCGTCCTACGAGCAGTACTTC
d_call: TRBD1; j_call: TRBJ2-4; clone_size: once; v_call: TRBV9; cdr3_aa: CASSVGQGKNIQYF; cdr3_nt: TGTGCCAGCAGCGTAGGACAGGGGAAAAACATTCAGTACTTC
d_call: NA; j_call: TRBJ2-2; clone_size: NA; v_call: TRBV6-5; cdr3_aa: CASSLDGLETGELFF; cdr3_nt: TGTGCCAGCAGTTTGGATGGTCTGGAGACCGGGGAGCTGTTTTTT
d_call: NA; j_call: TRBJ1-4; clone_size: once; v_call: TRBV28; cdr3_aa: CASRTGQLHEKLFF; cdr3_nt: TGTGCCAGCAGAACTGGACAGTTACATGAAAAACTGTTTTTT
d_call: TRBD1; j_call: TRBJ1-2; clone_size: NA; v_call: TRBV6-9; cdr3_aa: CASSYTGEIIGYTF; cdr3_nt: TGTGCCAGCAGTTACACAGGGGAAATTATTGGCTACACCTTC
d_call: NA; j_call: TRBJ2-7; clone_size: NA; v_call: TRBV7-2; cdr3_aa: CASSPVTGSEQYF; cdr3_nt: TGTGCCAGCAGCCCCGTGACCGGTTCCGAGCAGTACTTC
d_call: NA; j_call: TRBJ2-6; clone_size: NA; v_call: TRBV19; cdr3_aa: CASFSWTGANVLTF; cdr3_nt: TGTGCCAGCTTTTCGTGGACTGGGGCCAACGTCCTGACTTTC
d_call: NA; j_call: TRBJ1-2; clone_size: NA; v_call: TRBV6-5; cdr3_aa: CASSYDGYGYTF; cdr3_nt: TGTGCCAGCAGTTACGACGGCTATGGCTACACCTTC
d_call: NA; j_call: TRBJ2-7; clone_size: NA; v_call: TRBV4-3; cdr3_aa: CATAASVYSYEQYF; cdr3_nt: TGCGCCACCGCCGCTAGTGTCTACTCCTACGAGCAGTACTTC
d_call: NA; j_call: TRBJ1-2; clone_size: NA; v_call: TRBV25-1; cdr3_aa: CASSEEGEMGYTF; cdr3_nt: TGTGCCAGCAGTGAAGAGGGGGAGATGGGCTACACCTTC
d_call: NA; j_call: TRBJ2-7; clone_size: NA; v_call: TRBV11-2; cdr3_aa: CASSLAQGGYEQYF; cdr3_nt: TGTGCCAGCAGCTTAGCACAGGGAGGCTACGAGCAGTACTTC
d_call: NA; j_call: TRBJ2-7; clone_size: NA; v_call: TRBV19; cdr3_aa: CASSSTTGPYEQYF; cdr3_nt: TGTGCCAGTTCATCCACGACAGGCCCCTACGAGCAGTACTTC
d_call: NA; j_call: TRBJ2-1; clone_size: NA; v_call: TRBV4-2; cdr3_aa: CASSQDWGSYNEQFF; cdr3_nt: TGTGCCAGCAGCCAAGATTGGGGGAGTTACAATGAGCAGTTCTTC
d_call: NA; j_call: TRBJ2-7; clone_size: NA; v_call: TRBV11-2; cdr3_aa: CASSYFQGYEQYF; cdr3_nt: TGTGCCAGCAGTTATTTCCAGGGCTACGAGCAGTACTTC
d_call: NA; j_call: TRBJ1-1; clone_size: NA; v_call: TRBV11-2; cdr3_aa: CASSLGAGAGTEAFF; cdr3_nt: TGTGCCAGCAGCTTAGGGGCCGGGGCCGGGACTGAAGCTTTCTTT
d_call: TRBD2; j_call: TRBJ2-1; clone_size: NA; v_call: TRBV19; cdr3_aa: CASTIPGGAGGSYEQFF; cdr3_nt: TGTGCCAGTACCATCCCGGGGGGAGCGGGAGGTAGCTATGAGCAGTTCTTC
d_call: NA; j_call: TRBJ1-4; clone_size: NA; v_call: TRBV5-1; cdr3_aa: CASSNFGEKLFF; cdr3_nt: TGCGCCAGCAGCAATTTTGGGGAAAAACTGTTTTTT
d_call: NA; j_call: TRBJ1-5; clone_size: NA; v_call: TRBV10-2; cdr3_aa: CASSGLGVGQPQHF; cdr3_nt: TGCGCCAGCAGTGGTTTAGGGGTCGGCCAGCCCCAGCATTTT
d_call: NA; j_call: TRBJ2-5; clone_size: NA; v_call: TRBV5-4; cdr3_aa: CASSSGLLQETQYF; cdr3_nt: TGTGCCAGCAGCTCGGGACTCCTACAAGAGACCCAGTACTTC
d_call: TRBD2; j_call: TRBJ2-3; clone_size: NA; v_call: TRBV28; cdr3_aa: CASSFVAGGEDTQYF; cdr3_nt: TGTGCCAGCAGTTTCGTGGCGGGGGGGGAAGATACGCAGTATTTT